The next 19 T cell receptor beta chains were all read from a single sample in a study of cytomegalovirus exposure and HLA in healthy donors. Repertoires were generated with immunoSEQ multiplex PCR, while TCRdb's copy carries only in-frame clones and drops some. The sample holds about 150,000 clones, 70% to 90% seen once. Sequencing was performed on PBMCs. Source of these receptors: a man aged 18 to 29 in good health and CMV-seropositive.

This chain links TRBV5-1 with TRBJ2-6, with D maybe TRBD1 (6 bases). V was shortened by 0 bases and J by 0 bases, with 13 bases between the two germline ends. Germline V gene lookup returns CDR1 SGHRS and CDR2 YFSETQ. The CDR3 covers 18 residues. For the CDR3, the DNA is TGCGCCAGCAGCTTGGCGGGAATGGGGGCCTCTGGGGCCAACGTCCTGACTTTC. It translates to CASSLAGMGASGANVLTF.

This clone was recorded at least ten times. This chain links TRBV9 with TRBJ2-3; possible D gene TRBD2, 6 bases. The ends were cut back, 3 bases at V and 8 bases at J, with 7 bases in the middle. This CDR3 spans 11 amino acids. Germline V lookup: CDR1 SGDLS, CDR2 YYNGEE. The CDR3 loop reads CASSEGGTQYF. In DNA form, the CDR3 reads TGTGCCAGCAGCGAGGGAGGTACGCAGTATTTT.

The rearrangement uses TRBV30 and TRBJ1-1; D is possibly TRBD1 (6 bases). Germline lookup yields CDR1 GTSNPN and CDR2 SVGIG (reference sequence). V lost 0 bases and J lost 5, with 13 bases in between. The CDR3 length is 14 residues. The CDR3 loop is CAWSVRWGRTEAFF. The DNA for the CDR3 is TGTGCCTGGAGTGTACGATGGGGGCGTACTGAAGCTTTCTTT. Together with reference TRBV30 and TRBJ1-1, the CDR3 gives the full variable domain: SQTIHQWPATLVQPVGSPLSLECTVEGTSNPNLYWYRQAAGRGLQLLFYSVGIGQISSEVPQNLSASRPQDRQFILSSKKLLLSDSGFYLCAWSVRWGRTEAFFGQGTRLTVV.

The CDR3 loop is CASSYSGREGNEQFF. The CDR3 DNA reads as TGTGCCAGCAGTTACTCCGGGCGGGAGGGGAATGAGCAGTTCTTC. The V and J genes are TRBV6-5 and TRBJ2-1; TRBD2 agrees at 9 bases. Trimming cost V 0 bases and J 7 bases; bases outside gene matches: 4. Germline lookup yields CDR1 MNHEY and CDR2 SVGAGI. CDR3 size: 15 residues.

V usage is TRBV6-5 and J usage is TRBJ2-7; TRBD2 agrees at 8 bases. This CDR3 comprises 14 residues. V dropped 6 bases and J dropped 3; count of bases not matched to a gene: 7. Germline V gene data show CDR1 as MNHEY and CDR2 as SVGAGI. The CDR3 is CASRPTSVIYEQYF. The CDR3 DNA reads TGTGCCAGCAGACCGACTAGCGTCATCTACGAGCAGTACTTC.

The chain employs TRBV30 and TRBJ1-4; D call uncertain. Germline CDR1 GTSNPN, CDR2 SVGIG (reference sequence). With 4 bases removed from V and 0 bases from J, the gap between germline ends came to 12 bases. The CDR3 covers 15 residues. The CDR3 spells CAWKTSVATNEKLFF. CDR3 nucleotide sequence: TGTGCCTGGAAAACATCCGTTGCAACTAATGAAAAACTGTTTTTT. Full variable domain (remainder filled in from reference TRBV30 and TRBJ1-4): SQTIHQWPATLVQPVGSPLSLECTVEGTSNPNLYWYRQAAGRGLQLLFYSVGIGQISSEVPQNLSASRPQDRQFILSSKKLLLSDSGFYLCAWKTSVATNEKLFFGSGTQLSVL.

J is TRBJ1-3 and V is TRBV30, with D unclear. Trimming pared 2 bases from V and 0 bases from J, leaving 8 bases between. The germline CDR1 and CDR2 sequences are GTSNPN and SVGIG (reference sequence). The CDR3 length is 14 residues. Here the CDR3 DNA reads TGTGCCTGGAGTCCCGCGGCCTCTGGAAACACCATATATTTT. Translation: CAWSPAASGNTIYF.

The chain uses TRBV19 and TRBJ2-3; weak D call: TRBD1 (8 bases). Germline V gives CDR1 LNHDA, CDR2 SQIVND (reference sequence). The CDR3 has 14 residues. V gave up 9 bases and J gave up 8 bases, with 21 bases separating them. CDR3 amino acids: CASLSTGGVGTQYF. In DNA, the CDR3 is TGTGCCAGCCTTAGCACAGGGGGGGTAGGTACGCAGTATTTT.

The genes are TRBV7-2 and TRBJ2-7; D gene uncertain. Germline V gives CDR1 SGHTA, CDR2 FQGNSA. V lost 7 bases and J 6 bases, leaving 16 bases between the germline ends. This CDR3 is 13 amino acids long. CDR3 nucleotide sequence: TGTGCCAGCACCCCAGGCGTTCTCGCCGAGCAGTACTTC. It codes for CASTPGVLAEQYF.

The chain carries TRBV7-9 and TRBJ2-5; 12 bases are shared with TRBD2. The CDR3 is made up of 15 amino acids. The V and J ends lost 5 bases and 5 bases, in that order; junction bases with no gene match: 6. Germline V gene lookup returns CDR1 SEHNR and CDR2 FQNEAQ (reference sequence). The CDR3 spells CASSASGGARETQYF. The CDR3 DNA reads TGTGCCAGCAGCGCTAGCGGGGGGGCCCGGGAGACCCAGTACTTC.

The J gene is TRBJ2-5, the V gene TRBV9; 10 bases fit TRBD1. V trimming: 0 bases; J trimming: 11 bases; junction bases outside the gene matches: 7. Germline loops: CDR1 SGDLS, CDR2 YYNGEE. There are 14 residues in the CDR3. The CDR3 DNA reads TGTGCCAGCAGCGTAGGGGACAGGGGAACTTTGCAGTACTTC. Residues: CASSVGDRGTLQYF. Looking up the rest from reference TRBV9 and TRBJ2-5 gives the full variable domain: DSGVTQTPKHLITATGQRVTLRCSPRSGDLSVYWYQQSLDQGLQFLIQYYNGEERAKGNILERFSAQQFPDLHSELNLSSLELGDSALYFCASSVGDRGTLQYFGPGTRLLVL.

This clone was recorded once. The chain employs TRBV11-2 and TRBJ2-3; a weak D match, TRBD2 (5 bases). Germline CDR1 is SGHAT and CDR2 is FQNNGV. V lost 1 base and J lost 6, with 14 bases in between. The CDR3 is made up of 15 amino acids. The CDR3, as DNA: TGTGCCAGCAGCTTAGTCCGGACTCCCGGGGATACGCAGTATTTT. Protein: CASSLVRTPGDTQYF.

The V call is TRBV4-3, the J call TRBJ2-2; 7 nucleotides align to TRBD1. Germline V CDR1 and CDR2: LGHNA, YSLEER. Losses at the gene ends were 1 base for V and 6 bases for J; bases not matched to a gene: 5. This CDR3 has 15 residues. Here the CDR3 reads CASSQGQGVSGELFF. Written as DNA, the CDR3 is TGCGCCAGCAGCCAAGGACAGGGTGTATCCGGGGAGCTGTTTTTT.

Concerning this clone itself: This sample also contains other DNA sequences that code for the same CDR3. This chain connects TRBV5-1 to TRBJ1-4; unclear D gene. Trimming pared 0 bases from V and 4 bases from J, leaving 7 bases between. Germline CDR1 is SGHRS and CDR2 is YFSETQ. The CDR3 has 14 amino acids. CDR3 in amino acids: CASSLAGSNEKLFF. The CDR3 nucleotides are TGCGCCAGCAGCTTGGCCGGGAGTAATGAAAAACTGTTTTTT.

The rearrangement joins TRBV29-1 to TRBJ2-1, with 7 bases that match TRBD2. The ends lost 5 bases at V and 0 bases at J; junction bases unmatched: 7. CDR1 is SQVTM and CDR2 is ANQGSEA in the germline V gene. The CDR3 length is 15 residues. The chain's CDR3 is CSVLQRGSSYNEQFF. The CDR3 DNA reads TGCAGCGTTCTTCAGCGGGGAAGCTCCTACAATGAGCAGTTCTTC.

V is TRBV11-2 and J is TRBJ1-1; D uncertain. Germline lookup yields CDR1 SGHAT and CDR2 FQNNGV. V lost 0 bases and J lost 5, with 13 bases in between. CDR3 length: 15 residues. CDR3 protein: CASSLEHPGGTEAFF. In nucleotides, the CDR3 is TGTGCCAGCAGCTTAGAGCACCCGGGAGGGACTGAAGCTTTCTTT.

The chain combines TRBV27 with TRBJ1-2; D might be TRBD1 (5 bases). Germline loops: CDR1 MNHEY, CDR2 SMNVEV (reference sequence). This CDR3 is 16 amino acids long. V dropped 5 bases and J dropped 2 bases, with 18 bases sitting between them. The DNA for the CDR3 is TGTGCCAGCAGTCTTACACGACAGAAAGCCAACTATGGCTACACCTTC. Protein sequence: CASSLTRQKANYGYTF.

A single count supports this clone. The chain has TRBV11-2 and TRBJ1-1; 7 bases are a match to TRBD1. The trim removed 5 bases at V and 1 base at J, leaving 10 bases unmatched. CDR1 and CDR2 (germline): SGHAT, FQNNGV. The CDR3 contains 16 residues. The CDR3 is CASSPRQGKANTEAFF. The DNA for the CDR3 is TGTGCCAGCAGCCCACGACAGGGAAAAGCGAACACTGAAGCTTTCTTT.

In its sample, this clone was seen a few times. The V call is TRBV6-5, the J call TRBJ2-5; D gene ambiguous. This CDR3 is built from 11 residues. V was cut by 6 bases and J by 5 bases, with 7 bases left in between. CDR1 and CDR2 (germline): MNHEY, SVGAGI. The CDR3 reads CASSFQETQYF. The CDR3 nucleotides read TGTGCCAGCAGCTTTCAGGAGACCCAGTACTTC.